Presented here are 25 T cell receptor beta chains from one specimen sequenced in a study of T cell changes during pregnancy in multiple sclerosis. Clones were read by immunoSEQ multiplex PCR, and TCRdb kept only the in-frame ones, dropping some. The data contain about 57,000 clones, 80% to 95% of them singletons. Sequencing used peripheral blood, obtained after pregnancy. These TCRs come from a female donor in good health, enrolled as a control in a pregnancy study.

The chain combines TRBV7-2 with TRBJ1-2; D perhaps matches TRBD1 (5 bases). Deletions cut 7 bases from V and 7 bases from J, with 16 bases between. This CDR3 is built from 13 residues. Looked up from germline, CDR1 is SGHTA and CDR2 is FQGNSA. CDR3 sequence (DNA): TGTGCCAGCATCCTCCTCGGGGGGTCTGGCTACACCTTC. It specifies CASILLGGSGYTF.

The chain carries TRBV7-8 and TRBJ2-7, with D maybe TRBD2 (7 bases). CDR3 length: 16 amino acids. The V and J ends lost 3 bases and 3 bases respectively, with 18 bases between them. Per germline, CDR1 SGHVS and CDR2 FQNEAQ. CDR3 sequence (DNA): TGTGCCAGCAGCTTTTCGAATTCGGGGGGCGGCTACGAGCAGTACTTC. Protein: CASSFSNSGGGYEQYF.

This clone was counted a single time. Here the CDR3 DNA reads TGTGCCAGCAGTTTGTCCCTCCCGGGACAGGGGGCGGTAGGAAACACCATATATTTT. Protein: CASSLSLPGQGAVGNTIYF. The rearrangement joins TRBV27 to TRBJ1-3, with 12 bases lining up with TRBD1. CDR1 and CDR2 from the germline V gene are MNHEY and SMNVEV (reference sequence). The CDR3 consists of 19 residues. V shed 3 bases and J 4 bases; nucleotides not matched to a gene: 13.

J is TRBJ2-1 and V is TRBV7-9; TRBD1 agrees at 10 bases. The V gene end was trimmed by 5 bases and the J gene end by 8 bases; junction bases not matched to a gene: 9. CDR1 and CDR2 (germline): SEHNR, FQNEAQ (reference sequence). CDR3 size: 15 residues. The CDR3: CASSHDRGRGDEQFF. The CDR3 DNA follows: TGTGCCAGCAGCCATGACAGGGGGCGTGGAGATGAGCAGTTCTTC.

The chain employs TRBV10-3 and TRBJ1-1, with D tentatively TRBD1 (5 bases). V shed 8 bases and J shed 2 bases, with 12 bases lying between them. Germline V gene data show CDR1 as ENHRY and CDR2 as SYGVKD. The CDR3 contains 13 residues. The CDR3 spells CAIGRGPNTEAFF. Here the CDR3 DNA reads TGTGCCATCGGGCGGGGCCCAAACACTGAAGCTTTCTTT.

The J gene is TRBJ1-1, the V gene TRBV5-1; D perhaps matches TRBD1 (5 bases). The ends were cut back, 3 bases at V and 0 bases at J, with 12 bases in the middle. Germline lookup yields CDR1 SGHRS and CDR2 YFSETQ. The CDR3 extends over 15 amino acids. The CDR3 reads CASSYTGGVNTEAFF. The CDR3 nucleotides are TGCGCCAGCAGCTATACCGGAGGGGTGAACACTGAAGCTTTCTTT.

The rearrangement joins TRBV2 to TRBJ1-5, with D perhaps TRBD1 (5 bases). V was trimmed by 7 bases and J by 5 bases, leaving 9 bases between them. The CDR3 is made up of 12 amino acids. Looked up from germline, CDR1 is SNHLY and CDR2 is FYNNEI. The CDR3 protein is CASTVGDQPQHF. The CDR3 nucleotides are TGTGCCAGCACGGTAGGGGATCAGCCCCAGCATTTT.

The rearrangement links TRBV7-9 to TRBJ2-1, with D hard to call. The length of the CDR3 is 12 residues. The V gene's germline CDR1 is SEHNR and CDR2 FQNEAQ (reference sequence). Trimming removed 5 bases from V and 3 bases from J, with 5 bases in between. In DNA form, the CDR3 reads TGTGCCAGCAGCCTAATCTACAATGAGCAGTTCTTC. It is translated as CASSLIYNEQFF.

This chain joins TRBV6-5 and TRBJ2-3; D is possibly TRBD2 (5 bases). Germline lookup yields CDR1 MNHEY and CDR2 SVGAGI. Trimming removed 6 bases from V and 9 bases from J, with 10 bases in between. CDR3 length equals 11 residues. The CDR3 here is CASRREFTQYF. Written as DNA, the CDR3 is TGTGCCAGCAGGAGGGAGTTCACGCAGTATTTT.

The rearrangement links TRBV27 to TRBJ1-1; 10 bases agree with TRBD1. V was pared by 3 bases and J by 1 base, with 2 bases of the junction left unmatched. Germline loops: CDR1 MNHEY, CDR2 SMNVEV (reference sequence). The CDR3 extends over 15 amino acids. The CDR3 DNA reads TGTGCCAGCAGTTTTCGACAGGGGGCGAACACTGAAGCTTTCTTT. It codes for CASSFRQGANTEAFF.

The genes are TRBV19 and TRBJ2-1; possibly TRBD2 for D (6 bases). The germline V and J ends were trimmed by 3 bases and 4 bases, with 10 bases remaining between them. The CDR3 is made up of 14 amino acids. The germline V gene encodes CDR1 LNHDA and CDR2 SQIVND (reference sequence). CDR3 in amino acids: CASSMTRTYNEQFF. CDR3 bases: TGTGCCAGTAGTATGACTAGAACGTACAATGAGCAGTTCTTC. Supplemented by reference TRBV19 and TRBJ2-1, the full variable domain reads DGGITQSPKYLFRKEGQNVTLSCEQNLNHDAMYWYRQDPGQGLRLIYYSQIVNDFQKGDIAEGYSVSREKKESFPLTVTSAQKNPTAFYLCASSMTRTYNEQFFGPGTRLTVL.

Written as DNA, the CDR3 is TGTGCCAGCAGTTACTCCGGCGAAAAGGGGTCACCCCTCCACTTT. Residues: CASSYSGEKGSPLHF. The rearrangement uses TRBV6-5 and TRBJ1-6, with TRBD1 as a possible D gene (5 bases). Trimming left V 0 bases short and J 10 bases short, with 13 bases between. The CDR3 has 15 residues. The germline CDR1 and CDR2 sequences are MNHEY and SVGAGI.

J is TRBJ1-5 and V is TRBV4-1, with D uncertain. V gave up 1 base and J gave up 6 bases, with 19 bases separating them. The germline gives CDR1 MGHRA, CDR2 YSYEKL. The CDR3 loop spans 17 amino acids. The CDR3 is CASSQVMGIVGVQPQHF. CDR3 coding DNA: TGCGCCAGCAGCCAAGTTATGGGAATTGTCGGGGTTCAGCCCCAGCATTTT.

The V and J genes are TRBV5-1 and TRBJ2-7; no definite D call. The V and J ends lost 4 bases and 6 bases respectively, with 17 bases between them. Germline V gene sequence: CDR1 SGHRS, CDR2 YFSETQ. This CDR3 comprises 14 residues. The CDR3 is CASSEHYSPREQYF. As DNA, the CDR3 is TGCGCCAGCAGCGAACACTATAGCCCCCGCGAGCAGTACTTC.

This rearrangement joins TRBV5-5 to TRBJ2-7, with D tentatively TRBD1 (6 bases). Trimming removed 4 bases at V and 6 bases at J, with 14 bases between. Germline V gene sequence: CDR1 SGHKS, CDR2 YYEKEE (reference sequence). This CDR3 comprises 13 residues. CDR3: CASSPDRSAEQYF. Written as DNA, the CDR3 is TGTGCCAGCAGCCCTGACAGGTCCGCCGAGCAGTACTTC.

The rearrangement links TRBV4-1 to TRBJ2-1; tentative D call: TRBD2 (5 bases). Trimming removed 0 bases at V and 1 base at J, with 10 bases between. In germline, CDR1 is MGHRA, CDR2 YSYEKL. This CDR3 comprises 16 residues. Here the CDR3 reads CASSQEPSLSYNEQFF. CDR3 coding DNA: TGCGCCAGCAGCCAAGAGCCTAGCCTATCCTACAATGAGCAGTTCTTC.

This chain connects TRBV10-3 to TRBJ2-7; 9 bases fit TRBD1. Per the germline V gene, CDR1 is ENHRY and CDR2 is SYGVKD. CDR3 length equals 13 residues. J lost 4 bases, V lost 7 bases, and 5 bases had no gene match. The CDR3 sequence is CAIMRTGAYEQYF. The CDR3 bases are TGTGCCATCATGAGGACAGGGGCTTACGAGCAGTACTTC.

The chain joins TRBV9 to TRBJ2-3; D gene ambiguous. This CDR3 contains 13 residues. Per germline, CDR1 SGDLS and CDR2 YYNGEE. The V end was cut by 0 bases, the J end by 6 bases, with 8 bases between. CDR3 in amino acids: CASSVGGRDTQYF. CDR3 DNA: TGTGCCAGCAGCGTAGGAGGTAGGGATACGCAGTATTTT.

The chain recombines TRBV5-1 with TRBJ2-2; 8 bases map to TRBD1. Germline V gene sequence: CDR1 SGHRS, CDR2 YFSETQ. This CDR3 comprises 18 residues. V lost 3 bases, J lost 2 bases, and 12 bases stayed unmatched. The DNA of the CDR3 is TGCGCCAGCAGCTCTCGTCCCACAGGGGGAGTAAACACCGGGGAGCTGTTTTTT. The encoded protein is CASSSRPTGGVNTGELFF.

The chain links TRBV5-4 to TRBJ1-1; D unresolved. Germline-derived CDR1 and CDR2 are SGHNT and YYREEE (reference sequence). The V end was cut by 4 bases, the J end by 0 bases, with 7 bases between. This CDR3 comprises 13 residues. CDR3 protein: CASSLTLNTEAFF. The CDR3 nucleotides read TGTGCCAGCAGCCTAACCCTGAACACTGAAGCTTTCTTT.

The chain has TRBV18 and TRBJ2-2; 10 bases align to TRBD2. The CDR3 runs 15 residues. V was clipped by 2 bases and J by 7 bases; unmatched bases: 4. The germline CDR1 and CDR2 sequences are KGHSH and LQKENI. CDR3 bases: TGTGCCAGCTCACCAACTAGCGGGAATATCGGGGAGCTGTTTTTT. Translation gives CASSPTSGNIGELFF.

The rearrangement joins TRBV30 to TRBJ1-2; a weak D match, TRBD1 (6 bases). Germline CDR1 reads GTSNPN; CDR2 reads SVGIG (reference sequence). V lost 3 bases and J lost 6, with 17 bases in between. This CDR3 has 14 residues. The DNA of the CDR3 is TGTGCCTGGAGAAACAGGGTCGGGGTAAATGGCTACACCTTC. Amino acid sequence: CAWRNRVGVNGYTF.

The chain joins TRBV11-2 to TRBJ2-7; tentative D call: TRBD1 (6 bases). This CDR3 has 13 residues. Germline V gene lookup returns CDR1 SGHAT and CDR2 FQNNGV. V lost 3 bases and J lost 4, with 10 bases in between. The DNA for the CDR3 is TGTGCCAGCAGCTTCACTCAGGGGTACGAGCAGTACTTC. Its translation: CASSFTQGYEQYF.

The chain couples TRBV4-3 to TRBJ1-1; D unclear. From germline, CDR1 is LGHNA and CDR2 YSLEER. The CDR3 spans 13 residues. Trimming removed 5 bases at V and 3 bases at J, with 10 bases between. The CDR3 DNA reads as TGCGCCAGCAGCATGCAGCAGGACACTGAAGCTTTCTTT. It encodes CASSMQQDTEAFF.

The rearrangement uses TRBV18 and TRBJ1-4, with 9 nucleotides matching TRBD1. The length of the CDR3 is 16 residues. From germline, CDR1 is KGHSH and CDR2 LQKENI. Trimming cost V 3 bases and J 5 bases; bases outside gene matches: 7. In DNA, the CDR3 is TGTGCCAGCTCACCGACGGGACAGGGAGGAAATGAAAAACTGTTTTTT. It codes for CASSPTGQGGNEKLFF.